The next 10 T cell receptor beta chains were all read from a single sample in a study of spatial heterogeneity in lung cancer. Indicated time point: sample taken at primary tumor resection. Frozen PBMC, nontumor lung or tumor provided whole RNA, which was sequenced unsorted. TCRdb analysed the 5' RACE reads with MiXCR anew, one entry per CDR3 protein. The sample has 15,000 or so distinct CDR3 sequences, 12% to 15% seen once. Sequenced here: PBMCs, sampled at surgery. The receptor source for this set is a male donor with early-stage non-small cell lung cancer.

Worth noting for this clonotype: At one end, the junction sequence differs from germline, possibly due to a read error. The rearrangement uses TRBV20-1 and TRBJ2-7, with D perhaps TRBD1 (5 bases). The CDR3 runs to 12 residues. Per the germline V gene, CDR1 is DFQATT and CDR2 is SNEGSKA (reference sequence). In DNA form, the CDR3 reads TGTAGTTCCAGGGTCTTACAATACGAGCAGTACTTC. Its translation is CSSRVLQYEQYF.

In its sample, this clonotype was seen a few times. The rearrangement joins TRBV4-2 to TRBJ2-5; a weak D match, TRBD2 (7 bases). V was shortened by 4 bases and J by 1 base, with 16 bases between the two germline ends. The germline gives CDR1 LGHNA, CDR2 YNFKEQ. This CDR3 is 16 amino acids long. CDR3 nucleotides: TGTGCCAGCAGCCGACAGGAGGGGGGGAGCCAAGAGACCCAGTACTTC. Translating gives CASSRQEGGSQETQYF.

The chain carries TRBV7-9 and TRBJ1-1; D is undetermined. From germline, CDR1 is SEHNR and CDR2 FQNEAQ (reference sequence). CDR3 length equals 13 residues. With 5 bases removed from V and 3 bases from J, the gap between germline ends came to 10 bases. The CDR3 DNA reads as TGTGCCAGCAGCCCCCGGGCCGACACTGAAGCTTTCTTT. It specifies CASSPRADTEAFF.

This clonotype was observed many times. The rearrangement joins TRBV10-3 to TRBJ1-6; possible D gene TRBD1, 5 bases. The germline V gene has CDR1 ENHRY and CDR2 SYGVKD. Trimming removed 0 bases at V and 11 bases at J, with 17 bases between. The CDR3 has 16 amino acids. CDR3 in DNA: TGTGCCATCAGTGAGTCGGGTGGGACCTCCAGAGCACCCCTCCACTTT. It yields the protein CAISESGGTSRAPLHF.

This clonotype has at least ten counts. CDR3 nucleotides: TGTGCCACCAGCAGAGGGGGGGGAACAGATACGCAGTATTTT. It is translated as CATSRGGGTDTQYF. The chain links TRBV15 to TRBJ2-3, with 7 nucleotides matching TRBD2. The CDR3 length is 14 residues. The germline V gene has CDR1 LNHNV and CDR2 YYDKDF (reference sequence). The J segment lost 3 bases and the V segment lost 1 base, leaving 1 base of the junction unmatched.

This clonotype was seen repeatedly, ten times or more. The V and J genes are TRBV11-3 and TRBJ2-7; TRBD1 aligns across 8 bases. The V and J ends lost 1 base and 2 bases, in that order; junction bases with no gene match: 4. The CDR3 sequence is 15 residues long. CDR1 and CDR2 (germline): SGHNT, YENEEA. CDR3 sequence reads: CASSLGGTGPYEQYF. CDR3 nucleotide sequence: TGTGCCAGCAGCTTAGGCGGGACAGGCCCCTACGAGCAGTACTTC.

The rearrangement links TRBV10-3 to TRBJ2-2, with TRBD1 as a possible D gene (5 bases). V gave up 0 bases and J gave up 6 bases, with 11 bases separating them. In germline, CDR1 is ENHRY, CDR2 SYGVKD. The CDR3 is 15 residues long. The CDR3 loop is CAISESTEGAGELFF. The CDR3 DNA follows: TGTGCCATCAGTGAGTCGACTGAAGGGGCCGGGGAGCTGTTTTTT.

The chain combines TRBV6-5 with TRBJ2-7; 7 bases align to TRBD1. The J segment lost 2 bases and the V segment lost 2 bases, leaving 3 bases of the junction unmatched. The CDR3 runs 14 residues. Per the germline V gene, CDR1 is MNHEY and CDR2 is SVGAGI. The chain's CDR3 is CASSYGQGAYEQYF. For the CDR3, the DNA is TGTGCCAGCAGTTACGGGCAGGGGGCCTACGAGCAGTACTTC.

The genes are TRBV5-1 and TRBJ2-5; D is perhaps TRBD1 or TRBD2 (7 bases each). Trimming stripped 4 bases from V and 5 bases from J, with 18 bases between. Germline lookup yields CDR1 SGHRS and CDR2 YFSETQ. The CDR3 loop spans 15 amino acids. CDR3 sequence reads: CASSPLGGGGETQYF. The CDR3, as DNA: TGCGCCAGCAGCCCCCTGGGAGGGGGCGGTGAGACCCAGTACTTC.

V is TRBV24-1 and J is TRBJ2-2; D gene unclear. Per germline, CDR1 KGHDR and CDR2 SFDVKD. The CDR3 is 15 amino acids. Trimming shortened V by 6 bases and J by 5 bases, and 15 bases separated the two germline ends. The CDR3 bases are TGTGCCACCAGTTCCGGCCCATCTATAACCGGGGAGCTGTTTTTT. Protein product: CATSSGPSITGELFF.